This TCR beta chain was identified during a study of graft-versus-host responses after intestinal transplantation. Overall study context: Tacrolimus and steroids were given for about 3 years to all recipients after anti-thymocyte globulin induction.

Notes on the study in general: Elevated graft-versus-host to host-versus-graft clonal ratios in allografts were recorded for patients with graft-donor T cell macrochimerism. Some GvH clones appeared in ileal mucosa or blood before recipient bone marrow.

Some clones are missing from TCRdb's copy, which holds only in-frame ones; the method was immunoSEQ multiplex PCR. This sample yields 85,000 to 95,000 clones, of which about 93% are seen a single time; approximately 2% belongs to the top ten. About this clone: Its specificity is not known.

This sequence originates from a human donor who received an intestinal transplant. The sample here was unstimulated CD8+ T cells sorted from spleen or lymph node cells, taken before intestinal transplant.

Written as DNA, the CDR3 is TGTGCCAGCAGCTTGGACGGGGGATGGGACTATGGCTACACCTTC. Translating gives CASSLDGGWDYGYTF. The chain combines TRBV5-5 with TRBJ1-2; TRBD1 is a possible D gene (5 bases). The CDR3 runs 15 residues. Per germline, CDR1 SGHKS and CDR2 YYEKEE (reference sequence). V was pared by 0 bases and J by 3 bases, with 12 bases between.